These T cell receptor beta chains were read from a single sample in a study of cytomegalovirus exposure and HLA in healthy donors. Produced via immunoSEQ multiplex PCR; TCRdb's table is partial and in-frame only. This sample yields about 94,000 clones, of which more than 70% are seen a single time; around 3.5% belongs to the top ten. Source material: PBMCs. These receptors were collected from a man aged 25 to 40 in good health and CMV-seronegative. CDR3s include the opening cysteine and the closing phenylalanine or tryptophan. A D gene is named only where the DNA matches it firmly. Clone size appears in some rows only: once, few, many, or a class for an expanded clone.

CDR3aa: CASGQGAEQYF
CDR3nt: TGTGCCAGCGGACAGGGGGCCGAGCAGTACTTC
v_gene: TRBV9
len: 11
abundance: .
j_gene: TRBJ2-7
d_gene: TRBD1

CDR3aa: CASSLTGSYSYNEQFF
CDR3nt: TGTGCCAGCAGCTTGACCGGGTCCTACTCCTACAATGAGCAGTTCTTC
v_gene: TRBV5-4
len: 16
abundance: .
j_gene: TRBJ2-1
d_gene: .

CDR3aa: CASTHRGDTEAFF
CDR3nt: TGTGCCAGCACCCACAGGGGGGACACTGAAGCTTTCTTT
v_gene: TRBV6-5
len: 13
abundance: few
j_gene: TRBJ1-1
d_gene: TRBD1

CDR3aa: CASSTRQGASDGYTF
CDR3nt: TGTGCCAGCAGCACCCGACAGGGGGCGAGCGATGGCTACACCTTC
v_gene: TRBV7-2
len: 15
abundance: .
j_gene: TRBJ1-2
d_gene: TRBD1

CDR3aa: CASSQESGSNQPQHF
CDR3nt: TGCGCCAGCAGCCAAGAGTCGGGGAGTAATCAGCCCCAGCATTTT
v_gene: TRBV4-1
len: 15
abundance: .
j_gene: TRBJ1-5
d_gene: .

CDR3aa: CASSHGSYEQYF
CDR3nt: TGTGCCAGCAGCCATGGCAGCTACGAGCAGTACTTC
v_gene: TRBV11-3
len: 12
abundance: .
j_gene: TRBJ2-7
d_gene: .

CDR3aa: CASSPLPGAPGNTIYF
CDR3nt: TGTGCCAGCTCACCATTGCCAGGGGCACCTGGAAACACCATATATTTT
v_gene: TRBV18
len: 16
abundance: .
j_gene: TRBJ1-3
d_gene: .

CDR3aa: CAWSVQGESPLHF
CDR3nt: TGTGCCTGGAGTGTACAGGGTGAATCACCCCTCCACTTT
v_gene: TRBV30
len: 13
abundance: few
j_gene: TRBJ1-6
d_gene: .

CDR3aa: CSSSLLVAGVENEQFF
CDR3nt: TGTTCCAGCAGCTTACTGGTAGCGGGAGTAGAAAATGAGCAGTTCTTC
v_gene: TRBV7-9
len: 16
abundance: .
j_gene: TRBJ2-1
d_gene: TRBD2

CDR3aa: CASSSTGLTPDTQYF
CDR3nt: TGTGCCAGCAGTTCGACAGGGTTAACCCCAGATACGCAGTATTTT
v_gene: TRBV6-5
len: 15
abundance: .
j_gene: TRBJ2-3
d_gene: TRBD1

CDR3aa: CASSSPVGANGYTF
CDR3nt: TGTGCCAGCAGTTCCCCGGTAGGGGCAAATGGCTACACCTTC
v_gene: TRBV28
len: 14
abundance: .
j_gene: TRBJ1-2
d_gene: .

CDR3aa: CASSQGGVNTEAFF
CDR3nt: TGCGCCAGCAGCCAAGGGGGGGTGAACACTGAAGCTTTCTTT
v_gene: TRBV4-1
len: 14
abundance: .
j_gene: TRBJ1-1
d_gene: .

CDR3aa: CAWREYRRNTEAFF
CDR3nt: TGTGCCTGGAGGGAATACAGGAGGAACACTGAAGCTTTCTTT
v_gene: TRBV30
len: 14
abundance: .
j_gene: TRBJ1-1
d_gene: .

CDR3aa: CASKREQETQYF
CDR3nt: TGTGCCAGCAAGAGGGAACAAGAGACCCAGTACTTC
v_gene: TRBV2
len: 12
abundance: .
j_gene: TRBJ2-5
d_gene: .

CDR3aa: CASRGAGVIDTQYF
CDR3nt: TGTGCCAGCAGGGGAGCGGGAGTCATAGATACGCAGTATTTT
v_gene: TRBV27
len: 14
abundance: once
j_gene: TRBJ2-3
d_gene: TRBD2

CDR3aa: CASSPDRGSQPQHF
CDR3nt: TGTGCCAGCAGCCCCGACAGGGGGAGTCAGCCCCAGCATTTT
v_gene: TRBV5-5
len: 14
abundance: .
j_gene: TRBJ1-5
d_gene: TRBD1

CDR3aa: CAWRLSSYNSPLHF
CDR3nt: TGTGCCTGGAGATTGAGCTCCTATAATTCACCCCTCCACTTT
v_gene: TRBV30
len: 14
abundance: .
j_gene: TRBJ1-6
d_gene: .

CDR3aa: CASSPTGGRETNYGYTF
CDR3nt: TGCGCCAGCAGCCCAACAGGGGGCCGTGAAACTAACTATGGCTACACCTTC
v_gene: TRBV5-1
len: 17
abundance: few
j_gene: TRBJ1-2
d_gene: TRBD1